The rows below give T cell receptor beta chains drawn from one sample of a study of blood T cell repertoires in COVID-19. Clones were sequenced by immunoSEQ multiplex PCR, and TCRdb holds only the in-frame ones, with some missing. This sample has more than 250,000 clones, with 80% to 90% found just once. The sequenced material came from peripheral blood. The source is a man in his fifties or sixties with active or convalescent COVID-19. The CDR3 runs from the conserved cysteine through the conserved F or W. Each record gives: V gene, J gene, clone size, D gene, CDR3 protein, CDR3 DNA. A D gene is named only where the DNA matches it firmly. Only part of the rows carry a size: once, few, many, or a class if the clone is expanded.

>TRBV4-3|TRBJ1-2|.|.
CASSSPTGAPNYGYTF
TGCGCCAGCAGCTCCCCAACAGGAGCCCCAAACTATGGCTACACCTTC
>TRBV7-9|TRBJ2-3|.|.
CASSLGTSTDTQYF
TGTGCCAGCAGCTTAGGGACTAGCACAGATACGCAGTATTTT
>TRBV18|TRBJ2-2|.|TRBD1
CASSPSGGNTGELFF
TGTGCCAGCTCACCTTCAGGGGGTAACACCGGGGAGCTGTTTTTT
>TRBV30|TRBJ1-2|.|TRBD1
CAWSRDRPYGYTF
TGTGCCTGGAGCCGGGACAGGCCCTATGGCTACACCTTC
>TRBV6-1|TRBJ1-2|.|.
CASSGGGPFGSSYGYTF
TGTGCCAGCAGTGGAGGAGGACCATTCGGGTCTAGCTATGGCTACACCTTC
>TRBV19|TRBJ1-6|.|TRBD1
CASSTETGGGSPLHF
TGTGCCAGTAGTACCGAGACAGGGGGCGGTTCACCCCTCCACTTT
>TRBV21-1|TRBJ1-3|.|.
CASSKRGTQDRGSGNTIYF
TGTGCCAGCAGCAAAAGGGGCACCCAGGACAGGGGGTCTGGAAACACCATATATTTT
>TRBV2|TRBJ2-1|.|TRBD1
CASTGGTGGNYNEQFF
TGTGCCAGCACCGGAGGGACAGGGGGGAACTACAATGAGCAGTTCTTC
>TRBV7-3|TRBJ1-5|.|.
CASSHVTWGHQPQHF
TGTGCCAGCAGCCATGTGACCTGGGGGCATCAGCCCCAGCATTTT
>TRBV5-1|TRBJ1-2|.|.
CASSLDDRNYGYTF
TGCGCCAGCAGCTTGGACGACAGGAACTATGGCTACACCTTC
>TRBV12-3/TRBV12-4|TRBJ2-3|.|TRBD1
CASSFTGGNTQYF
TGTGCCAGCAGTTTCACAGGGGGCAATACGCAGTATTTT
>TRBV6-4|TRBJ1-3|.|.
CASSGRELPGNTIYF
TGTGCCAGCAGCGGACGGGAATTACCTGGAAACACCATATATTTT
>TRBV5-1|TRBJ1-1|.|.
CASSTPGNTEAFF
TGCGCCAGCAGCACCCCCGGGAACACTGAAGCTTTCTTT
>TRBV5-6|TRBJ2-3|.|.
CASSLKGGSTDTQYF
TGTGCCAGCAGCTTGAAGGGCGGGAGCACAGATACGCAGTATTTT
>TRBV11-2|TRBJ2-7|.|TRBD1
CASSSVRTGHEQYF
TGTGCCAGCAGCTCTGTAAGGACAGGGCACGAGCAGTACTTC
>TRBV5-1|TRBJ1-4|.|.
CASSPRTGTNEKLFF
TGCGCCAGCAGCCCGCGGACGGGGACTAATGAAAAACTGTTTTTT
>TRBV30|TRBJ1-2|few|.
CAWSLGSGGYTF
TGTGCCTGGAGCCTAGGGAGCGGTGGCTACACCTTC
>TRBV28|TRBJ1-4|.|.
CASSFLRANEKLFF
TGTGCCAGCAGTTTCCTGAGGGCTAATGAAAAACTGTTTTTT
>TRBV2|TRBJ1-1|.|TRBD1
CASSDPGQKNTEAFF
TGTGCCAGCAGTGACCCGGGACAGAAGAACACTGAAGCTTTCTTT
>TRBV5-1|TRBJ1-1|once|.
CASSLVAGNYGNTEAFF
TGCGCCAGCAGCTTGGTGGCAGGCAATTATGGGAACACTGAAGCTTTCTTT
>TRBV7-9|TRBJ1-5|.|.
CASSPLRGNQPQHF
TGTGCCAGCAGCCCACTCCGGGGCAATCAGCCCCAGCATTTT
>TRBV19|TRBJ1-5|.|TRBD1
CASRRTGFSNQPQHF
TGTGCCAGTAGGAGGACAGGGTTTAGCAATCAGCCCCAGCATTTT
>TRBV2|TRBJ1-2|.|.
CASLPTGNYGYTF
TGTGCCAGCCTACCAACAGGGAACTATGGCTACACCTTC
>TRBV7-2|TRBJ2-7|.|.
CASTSQGGSYEQYF
TGTGCCAGCACCTCGCAGGGGGGCTCCTACGAGCAGTACTTC
>TRBV19|TRBJ2-2|.|TRBD1
CASYQGANTGELFF
TGTGCCAGTTACCAGGGGGCCAACACCGGGGAGCTGTTTTTT
>TRBV24-1|TRBJ1-1|.|.
CATSDLADTEAFF
TGTGCCACCAGTGATTTGGCAGACACTGAAGCTTTCTTT
>TRBV11-2|TRBJ2-7|.|TRBD1
CASSPRQGIRSSYEQYF
TGTGCCAGCAGCCCTCGACAGGGGATTAGGTCGAGCTACGAGCAGTACTTC